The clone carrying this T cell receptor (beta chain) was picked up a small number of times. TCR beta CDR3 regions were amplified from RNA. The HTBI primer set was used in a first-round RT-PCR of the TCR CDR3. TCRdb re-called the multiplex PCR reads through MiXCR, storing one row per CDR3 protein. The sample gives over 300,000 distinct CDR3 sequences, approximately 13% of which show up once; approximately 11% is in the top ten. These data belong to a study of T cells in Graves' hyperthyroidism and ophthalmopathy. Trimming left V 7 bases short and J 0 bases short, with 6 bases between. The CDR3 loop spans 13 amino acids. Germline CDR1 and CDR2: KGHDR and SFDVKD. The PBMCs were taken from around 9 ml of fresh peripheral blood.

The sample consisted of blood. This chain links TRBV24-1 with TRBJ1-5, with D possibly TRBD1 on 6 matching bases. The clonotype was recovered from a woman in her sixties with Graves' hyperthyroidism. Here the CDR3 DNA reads TGTGCCACCAGACAGGGTAGCAATCAGCCCCAGCATTTT. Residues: CATRQGSNQPQHF.